The T cell receptor (beta chain) under discussion was sequenced for a study of beta chain features in type 1 diabetes. Study-level findings and limits: Patients' naive, central memory and Treg TCRB repertoires seemed closer to one another than those of healthy donors. Any PCR bias toward short templates would affect both groups alike.

Sorting that relied on CD45RO/CCR7/CD25/CD127/CD95/CD27 yielded CD4+ naive, central memory, regulatory and stem cell-like memory cells. The authors reverse transcribed all of the isolated RNA, so sequencing captured expressed TCRB transcripts. Assay: immunoSEQ multiplex PCR; the TCRdb copy retains only in-frame clones and omits some. The sample gives around 300,000 clones, about 8% of which show up once; under 1.3% is in the top ten. V lost 1 base, J lost 4 bases, and 11 bases lay in between. Looked up from germline, CDR1 is SGHDN and CDR2 is FVKESK. The CDR3 length is 15 residues. This clone was picked up a small number of times. Its antigen is not known.

Sample: central memory CD4+ T cells from blood. The receptor comes from a woman between 18 and 29 years old in good health. The V call is TRBV14, the J call TRBJ2-1; possible D gene TRBD1, 6 bases. The CDR3 spells CASSQVFQGYNEQFF. The CDR3 DNA is TGTGCCAGCAGCCAAGTCTTTCAGGGGTACAATGAGCAGTTCTTC. The full variable domain, with the rest looked up from reference TRBV14 and TRBJ2-1, is EAGVTQFPSHSVIEKGQTVTLRCDPISGHDNLYWYRRVMGKEIKFLLHFVKESKQDESGMPNNRFLAERTGGTYSTLKVQPAELEDSGVYFCASSQVFQGYNEQFFGPGTRLTVL.